This T cell receptor beta chain was recorded in a study of blood T cells in healthy people across ages. Comment on this clonotype: Its matching antigen is unknown.

Combining a sample-barcoded 5' primer with a J-beta primer mix, a second PCR ran for roughly 6 to 12 cycles. Every sample produced at least 2.5 million CDR3-containing paired-end reads. In TCRdb, the 5' RACE reads were re-called with MiXCR into one record per CDR3 protein. The data hold roughly 1.5 million distinct CDR3 sequences, with 35% to 45% observed a single time. The CDR3 spans 15 residues. Study-level findings and limits: A roughly linear fall in TCR beta diversity per million T cells was seen with increasing age. What prevented conclusive comparison of naive and antigen-experienced cells was that PBMCs were unsorted.

Every sample gave at least 5 micrograms of total RNA when it was extracted. This sequence was found in a woman between 18 and 29 years old in good health. The chain combines TRBV21-1 with TRBJ1-5; the table assigns TRBD1, which was not confirmed against the DNA. TRBV21-1 has pseudogene status. Sequencing was carried out using blood. CDR3 loop: CASSTPGQGNQPQHF. The CDR3 bases are TGTGCCAGCAGCACTCCGGGACAGGGAAATCAGCCCCAGCATTTT.